This TCR beta chain was obtained from a study of blood T cell repertoires in COVID-19. Background on the study: Researchers got acute and convalescent COVID-19 samples from the United States, Italy and Spain. PBMCs, B-cell-depleted T cells, or T cells provided the cDNA or gDNA that made up the material.

Only in-frame clones appear in the TCRdb table, and some are missing; sequencing was by immunoSEQ multiplex PCR. The sample consists of 300,000 or so clones, more than 85% of them appearing once. CDR3 length: 12 amino acids. Germline CDR1 is LNHDA and CDR2 is SQIVND (reference sequence). Trimming took off 5 bases at V and 3 bases at J, with 8 bases between the two ends. V is TRBV19 and J is TRBJ2-7; D unresolved. The material sequenced was peripheral blood. This sequence was found in a man aged 70 or older with acute or convalescent COVID-19. The DNA for the CDR3 is TGTGCCAGTAGTGAGAGTCACTACGAGCAGTACTTC. Translated, it gives CASSESHYEQYF. The full variable domain, completed using reference TRBV19 and TRBJ2-7, is DGGITQSPKYLFRKEGQNVTLSCEQNLNHDAMYWYRQDPGQGLRLIYYSQIVNDFQKGDIAEGYSVSREKKESFPLTVTSAQKNPTAFYLCASSESHYEQYFGPGTRLTVT.